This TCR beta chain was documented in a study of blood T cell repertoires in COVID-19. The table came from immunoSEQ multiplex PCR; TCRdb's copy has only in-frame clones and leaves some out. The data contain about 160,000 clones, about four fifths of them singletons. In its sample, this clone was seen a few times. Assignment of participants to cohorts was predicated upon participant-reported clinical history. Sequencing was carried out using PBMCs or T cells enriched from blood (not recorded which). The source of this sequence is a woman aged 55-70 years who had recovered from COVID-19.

The CDR3 coding sequence is TGTGCCAGCAGCACTACGAGCACGGGTACGCAGTATTTT. The encoded protein is CASSTTSTGTQYF. V and J are TRBV7-3 and TRBJ2-3; unclear D gene. Trimming removed 5 bases from V and 8 bases from J, with 14 bases in between. Germline V gene sequence: CDR1 SGHTA, CDR2 FQGTGA. This CDR3 contains 13 residues. The whole variable domain, filled in from reference TRBV7-3 and TRBJ2-3, reads GAGVSQTPSNKVTEKGKYVELRCDPISGHTALYWYRQSLGQGPEFLIYFQGTGAADDSGLPNDRFFAVRPEGSVSTLKIQRTERGDSAVYLCASSTTSTGTQYFGPGTRLTVL.